This TCR beta chain was obtained from a study of blood T cells in healthy people across ages. This clonotype was counted a single time. Germline loops: CDR1 MNHNY, CDR2 SVGAGI (reference sequence). Trimming shortened V by 7 bases and J by 4 bases, and 19 bases separated the two germline ends. The CDR3 contains 15 residues. The second PCR ran about 6 to 12 cycles with a sample-barcoded 5' primer and J-beta primers. TCRdb itself ran the 5' RACE reads through MiXCR, one entry per CDR3 protein. The sample has about 1.8 million distinct CDR3 sequences, approximately 50% seen once; the top ten hold 2% to 2.5%.

The sample consisted of blood. V and J are TRBV6-6 and TRBJ1-2, with D possibly matching TRBD1 (6 bases). This receptor was identified in a woman in her thirties or forties in good health. The CDR3 loop reads CASKRGGQLLYGYTF. The CDR3 nucleotides are TGTGCCAGCAAAAGGGGTGGACAGTTACTCTATGGCTACACCTTC.